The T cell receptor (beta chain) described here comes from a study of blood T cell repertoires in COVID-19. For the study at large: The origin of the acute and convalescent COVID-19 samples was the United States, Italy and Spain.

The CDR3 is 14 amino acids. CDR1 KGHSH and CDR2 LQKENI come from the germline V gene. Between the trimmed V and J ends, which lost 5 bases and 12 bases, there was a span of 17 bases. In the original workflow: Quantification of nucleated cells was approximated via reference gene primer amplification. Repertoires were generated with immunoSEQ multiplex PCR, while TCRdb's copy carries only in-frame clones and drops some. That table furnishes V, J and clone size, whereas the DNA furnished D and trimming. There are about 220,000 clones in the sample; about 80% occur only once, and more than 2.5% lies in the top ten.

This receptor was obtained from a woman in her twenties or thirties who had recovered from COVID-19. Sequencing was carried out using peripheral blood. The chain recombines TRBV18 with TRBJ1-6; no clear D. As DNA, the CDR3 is TGTGCCAGCTCATCCGGGTCTCAATCCAAACCCCTCCACTTT. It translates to CASSSGSQSKPLHF.